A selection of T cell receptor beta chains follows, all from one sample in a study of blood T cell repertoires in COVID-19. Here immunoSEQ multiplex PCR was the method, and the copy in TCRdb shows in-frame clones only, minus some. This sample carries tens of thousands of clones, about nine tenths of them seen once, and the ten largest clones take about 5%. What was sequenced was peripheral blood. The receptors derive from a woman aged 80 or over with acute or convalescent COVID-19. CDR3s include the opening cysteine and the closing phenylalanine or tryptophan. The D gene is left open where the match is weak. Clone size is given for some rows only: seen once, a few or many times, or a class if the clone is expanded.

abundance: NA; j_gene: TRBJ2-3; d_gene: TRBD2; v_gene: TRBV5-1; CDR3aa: CASSLASGDTQYF; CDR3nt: TGCGCCAGCAGCTTGGCTAGCGGGGATACGCAGTATTTT
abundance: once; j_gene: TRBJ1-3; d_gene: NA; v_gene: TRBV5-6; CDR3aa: CASSAGDWLGNTIYF; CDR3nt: TGTGCCAGCAGCGCGGGGGACTGGTTGGGAAACACCATATATTTT
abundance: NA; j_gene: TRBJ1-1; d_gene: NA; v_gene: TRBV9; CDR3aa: CASSVEQGGVNTEAFF; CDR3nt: TGTGCCAGCAGCGTAGAGCAGGGAGGGGTGAACACTGAAGCTTTCTTT
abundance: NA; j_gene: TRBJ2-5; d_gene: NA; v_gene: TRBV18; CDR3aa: CASSPVRETQYF; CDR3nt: TGTGCCAGCTCACCAGTTAGAGAGACCCAGTACTTC
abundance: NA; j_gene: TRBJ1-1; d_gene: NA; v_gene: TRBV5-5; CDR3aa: CASAPVSGRITEAFF; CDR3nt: TGTGCCAGCGCCCCTGTATCAGGTCGTATCACTGAAGCTTTCTTT
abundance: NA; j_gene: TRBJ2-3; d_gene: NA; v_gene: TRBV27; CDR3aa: CASSLQEFRVGDTQYF; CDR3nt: TGTGCCAGCAGTTTACAGGAATTCAGGGTAGGAGATACGCAGTATTTT
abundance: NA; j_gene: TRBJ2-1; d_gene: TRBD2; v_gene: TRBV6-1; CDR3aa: CASSDRFGGLAGGNEQFF; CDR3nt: TGTGCCAGCAGTGACCGCTTCGGCGGACTAGCGGGAGGCAATGAGCAGTTCTTC
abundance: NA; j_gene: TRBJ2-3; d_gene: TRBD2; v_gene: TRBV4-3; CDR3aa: CASSQGLSGGSDTQYF; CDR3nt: TGCGCCAGCAGCCAAGGCCTTAGCGGGGGATCAGATACGCAGTATTTT
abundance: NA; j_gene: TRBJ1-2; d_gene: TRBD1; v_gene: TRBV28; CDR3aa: CASSSPRTTGGLGYTF; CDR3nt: TGTGCCAGCAGTTCCCCCCGGACCACAGGGGGTTTGGGCTACACCTTC
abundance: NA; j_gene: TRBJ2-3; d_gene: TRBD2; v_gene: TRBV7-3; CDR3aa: CASSLGRTAGGPSDTQYF; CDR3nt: TGTGCCAGCAGCCTCGGACGGACAGCGGGAGGGCCTTCAGATACGCAGTATTTT
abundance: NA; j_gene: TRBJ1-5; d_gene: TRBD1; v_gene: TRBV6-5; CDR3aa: CATRQGIGQPQHF; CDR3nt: TGTGCTACTAGACAGGGGATCGGGCAGCCCCAGCATTTT
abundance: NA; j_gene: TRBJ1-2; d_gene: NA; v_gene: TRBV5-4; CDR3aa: CASSIDRLGYGYTF; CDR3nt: TGTGCCAGCAGCATAGACAGGTTAGGATATGGCTACACCTTC
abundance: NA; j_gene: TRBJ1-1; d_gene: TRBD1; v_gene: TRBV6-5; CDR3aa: CASSYNDRAPTEAFF; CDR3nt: TGTGCCAGCAGTTACAACGACAGGGCGCCCACTGAAGCTTTCTTT
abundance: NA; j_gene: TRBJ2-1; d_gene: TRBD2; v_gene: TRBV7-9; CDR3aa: CASSQDVGTSGRNEQFF; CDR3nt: TGTGCCAGCAGCCAAGATGTCGGGACTAGCGGGAGAAATGAGCAGTTCTTC
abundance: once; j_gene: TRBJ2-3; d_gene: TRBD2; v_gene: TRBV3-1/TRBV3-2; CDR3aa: CASSRLAGPRTDTQYF; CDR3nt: TGTGCCAGCAGCCGACTAGCGGGCCCTCGCACAGATACGCAGTATTTT
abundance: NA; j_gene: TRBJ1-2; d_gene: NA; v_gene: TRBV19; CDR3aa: CATRTGRESNGYTF; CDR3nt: TGTGCCACCCGGACGGGGCGGGAATCCAATGGCTACACCTTC
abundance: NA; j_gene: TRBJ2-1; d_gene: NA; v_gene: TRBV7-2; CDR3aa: CASSFSTQNNEQFF; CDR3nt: TGTGCCAGCAGCTTTTCTACCCAAAACAATGAGCAGTTCTTC
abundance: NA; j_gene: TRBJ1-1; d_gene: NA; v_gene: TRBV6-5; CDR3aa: CASSGRDKGEAFF; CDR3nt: TGTGCCAGCAGCGGCAGGGACAAAGGGGAAGCTTTCTTT
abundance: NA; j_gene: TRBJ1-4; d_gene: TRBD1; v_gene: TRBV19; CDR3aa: CASTPGQGYGKLFF; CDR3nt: TGTGCCAGTACCCCGGGACAGGGATACGGAAAACTGTTTTTT
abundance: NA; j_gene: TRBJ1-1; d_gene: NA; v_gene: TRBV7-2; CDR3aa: CASSLDQGRKAFF; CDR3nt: TGTGCCAGCAGCTTAGACCAGGGGCGTAAGGCTTTCTTT
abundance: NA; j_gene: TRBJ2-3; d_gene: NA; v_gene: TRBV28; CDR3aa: CASSFRGGGTDTQYF; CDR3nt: TGTGCCAGCAGTTTCCGGGGAGGCGGCACAGATACGCAGTATTTT
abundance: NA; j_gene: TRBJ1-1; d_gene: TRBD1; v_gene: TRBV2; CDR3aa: CASKGQMNTEAFF; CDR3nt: TGTGCCAGCAAGGGACAGATGAACACTGAAGCTTTCTTT
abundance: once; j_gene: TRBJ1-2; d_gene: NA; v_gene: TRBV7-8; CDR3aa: CASSLAPGQNYGYTF; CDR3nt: TGTGCCAGCAGCTTAGCCCCTGGACAGAACTATGGCTACACCTTC
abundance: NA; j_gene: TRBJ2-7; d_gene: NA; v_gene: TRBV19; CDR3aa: CASSNLQGAYEQYF; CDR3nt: TGTGCCAGTAGTAATCTGCAGGGCGCCTACGAGCAGTACTTC